Below, 29 T cell receptor beta chains from the same sample are listed, as sequenced in a study of beta chain features in type 1 diabetes. The authors reverse transcribed all of the isolated RNA, so sequencing captured expressed TCRB transcripts. The method was immunoSEQ multiplex PCR; TCRdb's version includes in-frame clones alone and lacks a portion of them. Of roughly 150,000 clones listed, about 9% are singletons. Which antigens these TCRs recognize remains unknown. Study results and caveats: Shorter TCRB CDR3s, moderately but significantly so, marked every one of the four CD4+ subsets in Type 1 diabetes patients.

The sample taken for sequencing was central memory CD4+ T cells from blood. These receptors originate from a woman between 18 and 30 years old with type 1 diabetes.

The chain carries TRBV5-1 and TRBJ2-3, with 9 bases that match TRBD2. V lost 0 bases, J lost 0 bases, and 5 bases stayed unmatched. The CDR3 extends over 17 amino acids. Germline V gene data show CDR1 as SGHRS and CDR2 as YFSETQ. CDR3 DNA: TGCGCCAGCAGCTTGGGCTCTAGCGGGACTAGCACAGATACGCAGTATTTT. It encodes CASSLGSSGTSTDTQYF.

This clone was seen only a few times. The chain is built from TRBV30 and TRBJ1-1; 10 nucleotides line up with TRBD1. Germline trimming cut 1 base from V and 10 bases from J; bases unmatched to any gene: 12. The CDR3 has 15 amino acids. Looked up from germline, CDR1 is GTSNPN and CDR2 is SVGIG (reference sequence). For the CDR3, the DNA is TGTGCCTGGAGTGCCCGCTCGACAGGGGGCCGCTCAGCTTTCTTT. This codes for CAWSARSTGGRSAFF.

The gene calls are TRBV6-6 and TRBJ1-1; TRBD1 matches 7 bases. The V gene's germline CDR1 is MNHNY and CDR2 SVGAGI (reference sequence). J lost 10 bases, V lost 2 bases, and 4 bases had no gene match. This CDR3 is built from 12 residues. The CDR3 reads CASSYTTGAAFF. CDR3 DNA sequence: TGTGCCAGCAGTTACACTACAGGGGCAGCTTTCTTT.

This chain uses TRBV27 with TRBJ2-1; D might be TRBD2 (6 bases). The germline V gene encodes CDR1 MNHEY and CDR2 SMNVEV (reference sequence). The V end lost 7 bases, the J end lost 9 bases, and 13 bases lay between the germline ends. The CDR3 runs to 12 residues. For the CDR3, the DNA is TGTGCCAGCACTCGGGAGTCTGGTGAGCAGTTCTTC. Translating it yields CASTRESGEQFF.

The chain has TRBV7-9 and TRBJ2-5, with D possibly matching TRBD2 (6 bases). CDR1 and CDR2 (germline): SEHNR, FQNEAQ (reference sequence). V gave up 2 bases and J gave up 4 bases, with 17 bases separating them. The CDR3 length is 16 residues. The CDR3 nucleotides read TGTGCCAGCAGCTTACGGAGGACTACCCAGGGAGAGACCCAGTACTTC. This encodes CASSLRRTTQGETQYF.

This chain uses TRBV18 with TRBJ1-1, with 9 nucleotides matching TRBD1. The CDR3 loop spans 15 amino acids. Germline V gene lookup returns CDR1 KGHSH and CDR2 LQKENI. V lost 2 bases, J lost 6 bases, and 7 bases stayed unmatched. For the CDR3, the DNA is TGTGCCAGCTCACCAAGCGGACAGGGGCCTTCTGAAGCTTTCTTT. Encoded protein: CASSPSGQGPSEAFF.

A few counts support this clone. Compared with germline, one end of the junction differs, possibly owing to a read error. The CDR3 coding sequence is TGCGCCAGCAATCAGGAGAGGGGGGGAAGGTTC. This sequence encodes CASNQERGGRF. This chain joins TRBV4-3 and TRBJ2-4, with D possibly TRBD2 on 7 matching bases. The V gene's germline CDR1 is LGHNA and CDR2 YSLEER. CDR3 length equals 11 residues.

This clone was detected a few times. The chain carries TRBV2 and TRBJ2-5; 10 positions match TRBD2. V trimming: 9 bases; J trimming: 2 bases; junction bases outside the gene matches: 6. Per germline, CDR1 SNHLY and CDR2 FYNNEI. There are 14 residues in the CDR3. CDR3 coding DNA: TGTGCCAGTTTTCGGACTAGCGGTCAAGAGACCCAGTACTTC. It encodes CASFRTSGQETQYF.

The CDR3 DNA follows: TGTGCCAGCTCACCGGTGGACAGCGAAGCGGCTTTCTTT. Protein sequence: CASSPVDSEAAFF. The V call is TRBV18, the J call TRBJ1-1, with D possibly matching TRBD1 (6 bases). This CDR3 contains 13 residues. Per the germline V gene, CDR1 is KGHSH and CDR2 is LQKENI. V lost 3 bases and J lost 11, with 16 bases in between. The variable domain in full, with the rest retrieved from reference TRBV18 and TRBJ1-1, is NAGVMQNPRHLVRRRGQEARLRCSPMKGHSHVYWYRQLPEEGLKFMVYLQKENIIDESGMPKERFSAEFPKEGPSILRIQQVVRGDSAAYFCASSPVDSEAAFFGQGTRLTVV.

This clone turned up a few times. In the same sample, other DNA sequences code for this CDR3. The chain has TRBV7-8 and TRBJ1-1, with a tentative D call TRBD1 (6 bases). V lost 0 bases and J 5 bases, leaving 13 bases between the germline ends. The CDR3 is made up of 15 amino acids. Germline-derived CDR1 and CDR2 are SGHVS and FQNEAQ. The CDR3 loop is CASSLAQGSGTEAFF. CDR3 coding DNA: TGTGCCAGCAGCTTAGCGCAGGGGTCGGGGACTGAAGCTTTCTTT.

The CDR3 loop reads CASTRGQDLTGELFF. Written as DNA, the CDR3 is TGTGCCAGTACCAGAGGGCAGGACCTCACCGGGGAGCTGTTTTTT. The V gene is TRBV19, the J gene TRBJ2-2; tentatively, D is TRBD2 (5 bases). Trimming took off 7 bases at V and 4 bases at J, with 16 bases between the two ends. This CDR3 comprises 15 residues. Germline V CDR1 and CDR2: LNHDA, SQIVND (reference sequence).

This clone was counted between two and nine times. The gene calls are TRBV28 and TRBJ2-7; 11 bases line up with TRBD1. Trimming took 10 bases from V and 3 from J; bases not matched to a gene: 8. The V gene's germline CDR1 is MDHEN and CDR2 SYDVKM. The CDR3 is 14 amino acids. This chain's CDR3 is CATKAGTGGYEQYF. CDR3 coding DNA: TGTGCCACCAAAGCCGGGACAGGGGGCTACGAGCAGTACTTC.

The chain has TRBV19 and TRBJ2-7; 8 bases line up with TRBD1. The V and J ends lost 5 bases and 5 bases, in that order; junction bases with no gene match: 8. The CDR3 is 14 amino acids. Germline CDR1 is LNHDA and CDR2 is SQIVND (reference sequence). CDR3 loop: CASSRAGGRNEQYF. The CDR3 DNA reads TGTGCCAGTAGTCGGGCAGGGGGCCGGAACGAGCAGTACTTC.

Only a few counts were recorded for this clone. The V call is TRBV7-3, the J call TRBJ2-3; D ambiguous. Germline V gene data show CDR1 as SGHTA and CDR2 as FQGTGA. V was shortened by 4 bases and J by 3 bases, with 8 bases between the two germline ends. The CDR3 extends over 13 amino acids. The CDR3 region is CASSSAPTDTQYF. The CDR3 coding sequence is TGTGCCAGCAGCTCCGCGCCGACAGATACGCAGTATTTT.

V and J are TRBV19 and TRBJ2-7; tentative D call: TRBD2 (6 bases). The CDR3 has 15 residues. CDR1 and CDR2 from the germline V gene are LNHDA and SQIVND (reference sequence). Trimming took 6 bases from V and 3 from J, leaving 18 bases between them. CDR3 DNA sequence: TGTGCCAGTAGCCGGGGGATAGGGGTAAGCTACGAGCAGTACTTC. It is translated as CASSRGIGVSYEQYF.

The CDR3 region has the DNA TGTGCCAGCAGTGAACAGGGGACTAGGCAAGAGACCCAGTACTTC. Its protein product is CASSEQGTRQETQYF. This rearrangement joins TRBV2 to TRBJ2-5, with TRBD2 identical over 8 bases. CDR1 is SNHLY, CDR2 FYNNEI, per germline. With 2 bases clipped from V and 2 bases from J, the junction kept 4 bases outside the gene matches. The CDR3 sequence is 15 residues long.

This clone was counted a few times. V is TRBV4-3 and J is TRBJ2-5; 11 bases match TRBD2. This CDR3 region has 15 residues. V gave up 2 bases and J gave up 5 bases; unmatched junction bases: 4. Germline values: CDR1 LGHNA, CDR2 YSLEER. The CDR3 sequence: CASSQISGGAETQYF. As DNA, the CDR3 is TGCGCCAGCAGCCAAATTAGCGGGGGGGCGGAGACCCAGTACTTC.

DNA for the CDR3: TGTGCCTGGAGGATCGACAGGGAAGCTTTCTTT. This gives the protein CAWRIDREAFF. The chain has TRBV30 and TRBJ1-1; D possibly corresponds to TRBD1 (6 bases). The CDR3 consists of 11 residues. V was trimmed by 3 bases and J by 8 bases, leaving 10 bases between them. The germline CDR1 and CDR2 sequences are GTSNPN and SVGIG (reference sequence).

The rearrangement uses TRBV19 and TRBJ2-6, with 7 nucleotides matching TRBD1. The CDR3 consists of 16 residues. V was clipped by 5 bases and J by 4 bases; unmatched bases: 8. Germline V CDR1 and CDR2: LNHDA, SQIVND (reference sequence). The CDR3 here is CASSRQGSSGANVLTF. The CDR3 region has the DNA TGTGCCAGTAGTCGACAGGGTTCCTCGGGGGCCAACGTCCTGACTTTC.

With respect to this clone: The sample has other DNA sequences that encode this CDR3 too. The V and J genes are TRBV7-2 and TRBJ2-3; TRBD1 is a possible D gene (5 bases). CDR3 length: 13 amino acids. Trimming removed 5 bases at V and 3 bases at J, with 9 bases between. Germline assignment: CDR1 SGHTA and CDR2 FQGNSA. CDR3 protein: CASSSQGTDTQYF. The CDR3 nucleotides read TGTGCCAGCAGCAGCCAGGGAACAGATACGCAGTATTTT.

A few counts support this clone. This CDR3 is CASSPRDRTYEQYF. In DNA, the CDR3 is TGTGCCAGCAGTCCCCGGGACAGAACCTACGAGCAGTACTTC. The V and J genes are TRBV6-6 and TRBJ2-7; TRBD1 matches 7 bases. Germline CDR1 and CDR2: MNHNY and SVGAGI (reference sequence). The V segment lost 5 bases and the J segment 2 bases; nucleotides outside the gene matches: 6. This CDR3 region has 14 residues.

The chain couples TRBV5-6 to TRBJ2-5; 11 nucleotides align to TRBD2. With V trimmed by 0 bases and J by 5 bases, 3 bases remained unmatched. Germline CDR1 is SGHDT and CDR2 is YYEEEE. This CDR3 spans 15 amino acids. This chain's CDR3 is CASSLALAGAETQYF. The CDR3 DNA reads as TGTGCCAGCAGCTTGGCACTAGCGGGAGCCGAGACCCAGTACTTC.

The genes are TRBV7-2 and TRBJ2-5; D may be TRBD2 (7 bases). Per germline, CDR1 SGHTA and CDR2 FQGNSA. V shed 7 bases and J shed 5 bases, with 14 bases lying between them. This CDR3 has 13 amino acids. This CDR3 is CASIRGAMETQYF. CDR3 in DNA: TGTGCCAGCATTCGGGGGGCCATGGAGACCCAGTACTTC.

V and J are TRBV6-5 and TRBJ2-7; a weak D match, TRBD2 (6 bases). Germline V gives CDR1 MNHEY, CDR2 SVGAGI. V was shortened by 6 bases and J by 0 bases, with 12 bases between the two germline ends. The CDR3 is 14 residues long. CDR3 in amino acids: CASRRGRNSYEQYF. The CDR3, as DNA: TGTGCCAGCAGGCGGGGACGAAACTCCTACGAGCAGTACTTC.

The CDR3 sequence: CASSRGAQPKGYTF. For the CDR3, the DNA is TGTGCCAGCAGCCGGGGAGCGCAGCCGAAAGGCTACACCTTC. The genes are TRBV7-9 and TRBJ1-2; D remains unclear. With 5 bases removed from V and 8 bases from J, the gap between germline ends came to 18 bases. The CDR3 sequence is 14 residues long. Germline V lookup: CDR1 SEHNR, CDR2 FQNEAQ (reference sequence).

This clone came up a few times. The gene calls are TRBV7-9 and TRBJ1-2; no firm D call. The ends were cut back, 8 bases at V and 5 bases at J, with 15 bases in the middle. CDR1 is SEHNR, CDR2 FQNEAQ, per germline (reference sequence). CDR3 length equals 13 residues. In nucleotides, the CDR3 is TGTGCCAGCCGGGAGGCGTCGAAGTATGGCTACACCTTC. Protein product: CASREASKYGYTF.

This sequence joins TRBV4-3 and TRBJ2-2, with 10 bases identical to TRBD2. After removal of 3 bases from V and 0 bases from J, the junction contained 10 bases not matched to a gene. The germline gives CDR1 LGHNA, CDR2 YSLEER. This CDR3 is 19 amino acids long. Here the CDR3 reads CASSQKISGGSSNTGELFF. CDR3 in DNA: TGCGCCAGCAGCCAGAAGATTAGCGGGGGGTCGTCGAACACCGGGGAGCTGTTTTTT.

This clone was detected a few times. This chain joins TRBV28 and TRBJ1-3; TRBD1 might be the D (6 bases). This CDR3 region has 15 residues. V dropped 2 bases and J dropped 5 bases, with 13 bases sitting between them. CDR1 is MDHEN, CDR2 SYDVKM, per germline. The CDR3, as DNA: TGTGCCAGCAGTTTAGGGACAATAGGACGAAACACCATATATTTT. Its translation is CASSLGTIGRNTIYF.

The chain has TRBV30 and TRBJ2-5; the match to TRBD1 covers 7 bases. The trim removed 0 bases at V and 0 bases at J, leaving 7 bases unmatched. The CDR3 has 16 residues. Germline-derived CDR1 and CDR2 are GTSNPN and SVGIG (reference sequence). The CDR3 spells CAWSVGVTGYQETQYF. The CDR3 DNA follows: TGTGCCTGGAGTGTAGGGGTGACAGGGTACCAAGAGACCCAGTACTTC.